These 26 T cell receptor beta chains originate from one sample sequenced in a study of blood T cell repertoires in COVID-19. Profiled with immunoSEQ multiplex PCR; TCRdb holds only in-frame clones, not every one. The table has approximately 250,000 clones, approximately 89% seen once. The sequenced sample was PBMCs or T cells enriched from blood (not recorded which). The receptors were sampled from a woman aged 40 to 55 with acute COVID-19.

V is TRBV2 and J is TRBJ2-4; D possibly corresponds to TRBD2 (6 bases). The CDR3 runs 19 residues. Germline loops: CDR1 SNHLY, CDR2 FYNNEI. Trimming took 2 bases from V and 2 from J, leaving 22 bases between them. The CDR3 nucleotides are TGTGCCAGCAGTGAATTCACGGGGTACGGGAGTGTAACCAAAAACATTCAGTACTTC. Its protein product is CASSEFTGYGSVTKNIQYF. The entire variable domain, with the rest obtained from reference TRBV2 and TRBJ2-4, is as follows: EPEVTQTPSHQVTQMGQEVILRCVPISNHLYFYWYRQILGQKVEFLVSFYNNEISEKSEIFDDQFSVERPDGSNFTLKIRSTKLEDSAMYFCASSEFTGYGSVTKNIQYFGAGTRLSVL.

This clone came up a few times. The genes are TRBV7-2 and TRBJ1-5, with D unresolved. Deletions cut 4 bases from V and 10 bases from J, with 20 bases between. CDR1 is SGHTA, CDR2 FQGNSA, per germline. The CDR3 length is 15 residues. The CDR3 protein is CASSSQPAGGQPQHF. CDR3 in DNA: TGTGCCAGCAGCTCCCAGCCTGCAGGTGGCCAACCCCAGCATTTT.

The V gene is TRBV10-3, the J gene TRBJ1-5, with 8 bases lining up with TRBD1. The CDR3 runs 15 residues. The junction had 10 bases not matched to a gene; V was cut back by 6 bases and J by 6 bases. The germline gives CDR1 ENHRY, CDR2 SYGVKD. This CDR3 is CAISAGQDGRQPQHF. Here the CDR3 DNA reads TGTGCCATCAGCGCGGGACAGGACGGGCGTCAGCCCCAGCATTTT.

The chain is built from TRBV5-6 and TRBJ2-7; TRBD2 matches at 9 bases. The CDR3 runs 17 residues. Germline V gene sequence: CDR1 SGHDT, CDR2 YYEEEE. V gave up 2 bases and J gave up 5 bases; unmatched junction bases: 14. DNA of the CDR3: TGTGCCAGCAGCTTAATCTTGGCGGGAGGGCCGTCTGACGAGCAGTACTTC. Protein: CASSLILAGGPSDEQYF.

J is TRBJ2-3 and V is TRBV19; TRBD1 matches 9 bases. V shed 1 base and J 6 bases; nucleotides not matched to a gene: 11. This CDR3 comprises 17 residues. Germline V gene sequence: CDR1 LNHDA, CDR2 SQIVND (reference sequence). CDR3 region: CASSIAGTGFLTDTQYF. In DNA, the CDR3 is TGTGCCAGTAGTATAGCCGGGACAGGGTTTCTCACGGATACGCAGTATTTT.

The chain has TRBV24-1 and TRBJ2-5; tentative D call: TRBD2 (6 bases). The germline V gene has CDR1 KGHDR and CDR2 SFDVKD. The ends were cut back, 7 bases at V and 5 bases at J, with 13 bases in the middle. This CDR3 region has 13 residues. CDR3 DNA: TGTGCCACCAGGGAGGCGGGGAGCGAGACCCAGTACTTC. Residues: CATREAGSETQYF.

This chain joins TRBV3-1 (or the pseudogene TRBV3-2) and TRBJ2-7; 7 nucleotides line up with TRBD2. The CDR3 is made up of 13 amino acids. In germline, CDR1 is LGHDT, CDR2 YNNKEL (reference sequence). V lost 7 bases, J lost 3 bases, and 6 bases stayed unmatched. CDR3 residues: CASTVGGGYEQYF. The DNA of the CDR3 is TGTGCCAGCACCGTAGGCGGGGGCTACGAGCAGTACTTC.

The chain has TRBV7-8 and TRBJ1-5; 10 bases line up with TRBD1. Germline V gene data show CDR1 as SGHVS and CDR2 as FQNEAQ. The CDR3 contains 15 residues. J lost 6 bases, V lost 6 bases, and 8 bases had no gene match. CDR3 region: CASRRDRGLGQPQHF. The CDR3 DNA follows: TGTGCCAGCAGACGAGACAGGGGGCTCGGTCAGCCCCAGCATTTT.

Worth noting for this clone: Other DNA sequences in this sample translate to the same CDR3. The V and J genes are TRBV19 and TRBJ1-5, with 7 bases matching TRBD1. V shed 6 bases and J 2 bases; nucleotides not matched to a gene: 4. Germline V gene lookup returns CDR1 LNHDA and CDR2 SQIVND (reference sequence). The CDR3 has 14 residues. CDR3 bases: TGTGCCAGTAGCACTGACAGGGGCAATCAGCCCCAGCATTTT. This gives the protein CASSTDRGNQPQHF. Looking up the rest from reference TRBV19 and TRBJ1-5 gives the full variable domain: DGGITQSPKYLFRKEGQNVTLSCEQNLNHDAMYWYRQDPGQGLRLIYYSQIVNDFQKGDIAEGYSVSREKKESFPLTVTSAQKNPTAFYLCASSTDRGNQPQHFGDGTRLSIL.

The table lists this clone with a count of one. V gene TRBV4-3 combines with J gene TRBJ2-3; D is perhaps TRBD2 (6 bases). Trimming shortened V by 1 base and J by 6 bases, and 17 bases separated the two germline ends. This CDR3 comprises 16 residues. The germline V gene has CDR1 LGHNA and CDR2 YSLEER. In DNA form, the CDR3 reads TGCGCCAGCAGCCAAGGTGCGTCGGGAGAATTGGATACGCAGTATTTT. This gives the protein CASSQGASGELDTQYF.

The chain uses TRBV3-1 (or the pseudogene TRBV3-2) and TRBJ2-1; 7 positions match TRBD2. The CDR3 has 17 residues. The trim removed 0 bases at V and 4 bases at J, leaving 9 bases unmatched. Germline CDR1 LGHDT, CDR2 YNNKEL (reference sequence). For the CDR3, the DNA is TGTGCCAGCAGCCAAGATTCGGTCGGGAGGTTATACAATGAGCAGTTCTTC. This encodes CASSQDSVGRLYNEQFF.

This clone was detected once. The J gene is TRBJ2-2, the V gene TRBV7-9, with a weak D call TRBD1 (6 bases). From germline, CDR1 is SEHNR and CDR2 FQNEAQ (reference sequence). This CDR3 has 16 residues. The germline V and J ends were trimmed by 5 bases and 4 bases, with 17 bases remaining between them. The CDR3 protein is CASSAYQGPGTGELFF. The CDR3 DNA is TGTGCCAGCAGCGCTTACCAGGGGCCGGGCACCGGGGAGCTGTTTTTT.

This clone was seen just once. This chain connects TRBV6-5 to TRBJ2-7, with TRBD2 identical over 10 bases. CDR1 and CDR2 from the germline V gene are MNHEY and SVGAGI. The length of the CDR3 is 15 residues. With 4 bases clipped from V and 5 bases from J, the junction kept 8 bases outside the gene matches. The CDR3 region has the DNA TGTGCCAGCAGTTCAGGCGGGCTAGCGGGAGACGAGCAGTACTTC. Translation: CASSSGGLAGDEQYF.

This chain connects TRBV7-2 to TRBJ1-2; D not certain. This CDR3 is built from 14 residues. CDR1 is SGHTA and CDR2 is FQGNSA in the germline V gene. Trimming removed 1 base at V and 4 bases at J, with 10 bases between. In DNA form, the CDR3 reads TGTGCCAGCAGCTTAGAACGACAAACCTATGGCTACACCTTC. This encodes CASSLERQTYGYTF.

The chain uses TRBV7-2 and TRBJ1-2; 7 nucleotides match TRBD1. The CDR3 contains 13 residues. Trimming cost V 5 bases and J 7 bases; bases outside gene matches: 7. Looked up from germline, CDR1 is SGHTA and CDR2 is FQGNSA. The CDR3 loop is CASSPQGDSGYTF. The CDR3 region has the DNA TGTGCCAGCAGCCCGCAGGGGGACAGTGGCTACACCTTC.

V usage is TRBV5-1 and J usage is TRBJ1-4; unclear D gene. Germline values: CDR1 SGHRS, CDR2 YFSETQ. The ends were cut back, 5 bases at V and 2 bases at J, with 7 bases in the middle. CDR3 length equals 13 residues. The CDR3 DNA reads as TGCGCCAGCAGACGGGAGACTAATGAAAAACTGTTTTTT. Translated, it gives CASRRETNEKLFF.

This chain joins TRBV12-3 or TRBV12-4 and TRBJ1-5; D is unresolved. The CDR3 extends over 12 amino acids. V shed 3 bases and J shed 4 bases, with 4 bases lying between them. The CDR3 nucleotides read TGTGCCAGCAGTTTTCGTAATCAGCCCCAGCATTTT. Protein: CASSFRNQPQHF.

The chain combines TRBV7-9 with TRBJ2-7; D possibly corresponds to TRBD2 (6 bases). The V gene lost 3 bases and the J gene lost 6 bases, with 9 bases spanning the gap. There are 12 residues in the CDR3. The germline CDR1 and CDR2 sequences are SEHNR and FQNEAQ (reference sequence). CDR3 sequence (DNA): TGTGCCAGCAGCTTCGGGAGCTCCGAGCAGTACGTC. Translation: CASSFGSSEQYV.

This clone has a single count. The rearrangement uses TRBV7-9 and TRBJ2-7, with 8 positions matching TRBD2. Trimming removed 1 base from V and 3 bases from J; junction bases left unmatched: 8. CDR3 length: 16 residues. Germline V gene data show CDR1 as SEHNR and CDR2 as FQNEAQ (reference sequence). The CDR3 nucleotides read TGTGCCAGCAGCTTAGGCGGCTCCCGGGGGGGCTACGAGCAGTACTTC. Its translation: CASSLGGSRGGYEQYF.

The chain carries TRBV11-2 and TRBJ1-1, with D possibly TRBD1 on 5 matching bases. In germline, CDR1 is SGHAT, CDR2 FQNNGV. This CDR3 comprises 13 residues. V was cut by 7 bases and J by 4 bases, with 13 bases left in between. The CDR3 bases are TGTGCCAGCATCCTTCAGGGAGGCACTGAAGCTTTCTTT. It yields the protein CASILQGGTEAFF.

V is TRBV30 and J is TRBJ1-1; TRBD1 aligns across 9 bases. Germline assignment: CDR1 GTSNPN and CDR2 SVGIG (reference sequence). V was pared by 3 bases and J by 5 bases, with 7 bases of the junction left unmatched. The CDR3 sequence is 14 residues long. CDR3 protein: CAWSVGQGETEAFF. CDR3 bases: TGTGCCTGGAGCGTGGGACAGGGAGAAACTGAAGCTTTCTTT.

The chain carries TRBV28 and TRBJ1-1, with D unclear. This CDR3 contains 13 residues. V lost 8 bases, J lost 1 base, and 11 bases lay in between. Germline CDR1 is MDHEN and CDR2 is SYDVKM. CDR3 in DNA: TGTGCCAGCTCCGTCTTGGCGAACACTGAAGCTTTCTTT. Translated: CASSVLANTEAFF.

The chain couples TRBV24-1 to TRBJ2-1; no firm D call. The CDR3 has 14 amino acids. The V end was cut by 5 bases, the J end by 5 bases, with 12 bases between. The germline V gene has CDR1 KGHDR and CDR2 SFDVKD. The CDR3 DNA sequence: TGTGCCACCAGTGGGTTCCCAGAGGACAATGAGCAGTTCTTC. It is translated as CATSGFPEDNEQFF.

Regarding this clone: Its ends do not fully match the called genes, so a read error is possible. The chain joins TRBV7-7 to TRBJ2-5; 8 positions agree with TRBD1. The germline gives CDR1 SSHAT, CDR2 FNYEAQ (reference sequence). This CDR3 region has 16 residues. The DNA of the CDR3 is TGTGCTAGCAGCCACGCGACTAGGGGACAGGAGGAGACCCAGTACTTC. Translating gives CASSHATRGQEETQYF.

The rearrangement links TRBV24-1 to TRBJ2-7; 9 bases fit TRBD1. Trimming at V came to 4 bases and at J to 1 base, leaving 4 bases not matched to a gene. This CDR3 region has 15 residues. Germline V lookup: CDR1 KGHDR, CDR2 SFDVKD. CDR3 coding DNA: TGTGCCACCAGTGACCCGACAGGGGGATCCTACGAGCAGTACTTC. Protein product: CATSDPTGGSYEQYF.

V usage is TRBV28 and J usage is TRBJ1-5; D is possibly TRBD1 (6 bases). Germline CDR1 reads MDHEN; CDR2 reads SYDVKM. V lost 7 bases and J lost 1, with 11 bases in between. The CDR3 is made up of 14 amino acids. CDR3 DNA: TGTGCCAGCACGCGGACAGTGAGCAATCAGCCCCAGCATTTT. Its protein is CASTRTVSNQPQHF.